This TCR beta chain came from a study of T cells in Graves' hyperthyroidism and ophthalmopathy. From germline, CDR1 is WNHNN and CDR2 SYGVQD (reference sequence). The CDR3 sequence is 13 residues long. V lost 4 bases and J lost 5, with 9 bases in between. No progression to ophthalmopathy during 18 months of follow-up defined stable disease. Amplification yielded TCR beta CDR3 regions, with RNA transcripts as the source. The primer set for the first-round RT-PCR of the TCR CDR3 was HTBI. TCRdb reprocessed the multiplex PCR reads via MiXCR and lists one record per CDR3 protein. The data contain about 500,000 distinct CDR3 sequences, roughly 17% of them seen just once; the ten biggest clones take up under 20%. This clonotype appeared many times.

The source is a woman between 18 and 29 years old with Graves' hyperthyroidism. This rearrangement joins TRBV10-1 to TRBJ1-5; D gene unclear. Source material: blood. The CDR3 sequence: CASSAGRDQPQHF. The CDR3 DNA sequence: TGCGCCAGCAGTGCCGGACGGGATCAGCCCCAGCATTTT.